Detailed here is one T cell receptor beta chain. Antigen specificity is unknown. This sample was included in a study of shared clonotypes between healthy human individuals. Whole-study context: Three plates each covered CD4 naive and memory; CD8 naive two, CD8 memory one.

Study-wide results and caveats: An effect of sequencing depth on clonotype sharing among donors was expected.

Once extracted for a subset, genomic DNA was divided evenly among several immunoSEQ plates. Clones were read by immunoSEQ multiplex PCR, and TCRdb kept only the in-frame ones, dropping some. The top ten hold around 1.5% of the sample, which has about 1 million clones, about three quarters seen once. This TCR was recovered from a man younger than 30 in good health. The sequencing input was memory CD4+ T cells sorted from blood. Indicated subset: CD45RA-negative fraction.

In nucleotides, the CDR3 is TGTGCCAGCTCACCTCTCAGACTAGCGAATGAGCAGTTCTTC. Encoded protein: CASSPLRLANEQFF. This chain connects TRBV18 to TRBJ2-1; 8 bases agree with TRBD2. The CDR3 has 14 amino acids. The germline gives CDR1 KGHSH, CDR2 LQKENI. V lost 3 bases and J lost 7; bases outside the gene matches: 5.